A single T cell receptor beta chain is shown here with its context. Antigen unknown. This sample was included in a study of T cells expressing NK-cell markers. Overall study: It was sorted CD3+CD56+NKG2C+, CD3+CD56+NKG2C- and CD3+CD56-NKG2C+ T cells that supplied the TCR beta repertoires. There were seven HCMV-seropositive donors and one seronegative donor among the eight sequenced.

Reanalyzing the 5' RACE reads, TCRdb keeps one entry per CDR3 protein, without DNA. This repertoire includes about 260,000 distinct CDR3 sequences. This CDR3 contains 12 residues. Germline V gene sequence: CDR1 MNHEY, CDR2 SVGEGT. Overall study findings and caveats: Several of the donors carried dominant NKG2C+ clonotypes that took up about 1.0-7.0% of their CD8+ T cells. A few of the donors also had these clonotypes leading their CD3+CD56-NKG2C+ fraction.

This TCR derives from a woman aged 18 to 75 in good health. V and J are TRBV6-2 or TRBV6-3 and TRBJ2-5; there is no DNA to check the TCRdb D call of TRBD1. Material: blood T cells: a sorted CD56 or NKG2C T cell subset, CD4+ or CD8+ T cells, or bulk PBMC T cells (not recorded which). CDR3 in amino acids: CAPHHPGETQYF.